These 26 T cell receptor beta chains came from one sample sequenced in a study of cytomegalovirus exposure and HLA in healthy donors. PCR was performed using 60 Vbeta and 13 Jbeta primers. The data were produced by immunoSEQ multiplex PCR, yet TCRdb's version contains in-frame clones alone and is incomplete. The sample consists of roughly 150,000 clones, 70% to 90% of them appearing once. Sequencing was carried out using PBMCs. These receptors were collected from a man aged 25-40 years in good health and CMV-seropositive.

The chain couples TRBV6-6 to TRBJ2-7; 7 nucleotides agree with TRBD2. The CDR3 spans 14 residues. Trimming removed 4 bases from V and 2 bases from J; junction bases left unmatched: 5. Germline values: CDR1 MNHNY, CDR2 SVGAGI (reference sequence). The CDR3 sequence: CASSFSSGTYEQYF. CDR3 bases: TGTGCCAGCAGTTTCTCTAGCGGAACCTACGAGCAGTACTTC.

The chain carries TRBV18 and TRBJ2-7, with 7 nucleotides matching TRBD1. After removal of 5 bases from V and 5 bases from J, the junction contained 9 bases not matched to a gene. The CDR3 is 14 amino acids. Germline V CDR1 and CDR2: KGHSH, LQKENI. CDR3 loop: CASSTVATGHEQYF. In DNA form, the CDR3 reads TGTGCCAGCTCAACAGTAGCGACAGGGCACGAGCAGTACTTC.

Of note for this clone: Different DNA sequences within this sample yield the same CDR3. The V and J genes are TRBV7-2 and TRBJ2-1; possible D gene TRBD1, 5 bases. The CDR3 extends over 14 amino acids. V lost 6 bases, J lost 0 bases, and 9 bases lay in between. Germline V gene data show CDR1 as SGHTA and CDR2 as FQGNSA. In DNA form, the CDR3 reads TGTGCCAGCAGTAGACAGAGCTCCTACAATGAGCAGTTCTTC. Its protein is CASSRQSSYNEQFF.

The chain recombines TRBV2 with TRBJ2-1, with 8 bases lining up with TRBD1. Germline V gene sequence: CDR1 SNHLY, CDR2 FYNNEI. The CDR3 covers 16 residues. V lost 3 bases to trimming and J lost 8 bases; unmatched junction nucleotides: 12. The chain's CDR3 is CASSDPRQGRLDEQFF. The CDR3 bases are TGTGCCAGCAGTGATCCCCGACAGGGGAGGTTGGATGAGCAGTTCTTC.

CDR3 amino acids: CATSSPGGGETQYF. The DNA of the CDR3 is TGTGCCACCAGCTCCCCGGGAGGGGGGGAGACCCAGTACTTC. The chain is built from TRBV15 and TRBJ2-5; TRBD2 matches 8 bases. CDR3 length equals 14 residues. The V gene's germline CDR1 is LNHNV and CDR2 YYDKDF (reference sequence). Trimming cost V 5 bases and J 5 bases; bases outside gene matches: 7.

The chain combines TRBV5-1 with TRBJ2-7, with D perhaps TRBD2 (6 bases). This CDR3 has 17 amino acids. With 0 bases removed from V and 2 bases from J, the gap between germline ends came to 18 bases. Germline CDR1 is SGHRS and CDR2 is YFSETQ. The CDR3 DNA follows: TGCGCCAGCAGCTTGGATGGCGGTCAGCGGGTCACCTACGAGCAGTACTTC. It specifies CASSLDGGQRVTYEQYF.

The V call is TRBV5-1, the J call TRBJ1-2; the match to TRBD1 covers 11 bases. The junction had 8 bases not matched to a gene; V was cut back by 4 bases and J by 3 bases. CDR1 and CDR2 from the germline V gene are SGHRS and YFSETQ. The CDR3 consists of 16 residues. CDR3 loop: CASSRRTGGMDYGYTF. CDR3 coding DNA: TGCGCCAGCAGCCGAAGGACAGGGGGCATGGACTATGGCTACACCTTC.

About this clone itself: One end of the junction varies from germline; a read error may be responsible. The chain employs TRBV7-9 and TRBJ1-1; D is uncertain. The CDR3 runs 11 residues. Germline-derived CDR1 and CDR2 are SEHNR and FQNEAQ (reference sequence). Written as DNA, the CDR3 is TGTTCCAGCAGCCCCCAAACTGAAGCTTTCTTT. Encoded protein: CSSSPQTEAFF.

V and J are TRBV5-4 and TRBJ2-1, with 10 nucleotides matching TRBD2. CDR3 length equals 15 residues. The V gene end was trimmed by 1 base and the J gene end by 8 bases; junction bases not matched to a gene: 6. Germline CDR1 and CDR2: SGHNT and YYREEE (reference sequence). The CDR3 protein is CASSLRGAGGDEQFF. Written as DNA, the CDR3 is TGTGCCAGCAGCTTGAGGGGAGCGGGAGGGGATGAGCAGTTCTTC.

J is TRBJ1-2 and V is TRBV6-4; 7 bases line up with TRBD1. There are 15 residues in the CDR3. Germline V gives CDR1 MRHNA, CDR2 SNTAGT. V gave up 6 bases and J gave up 6 bases; unmatched junction bases: 13. The CDR3 DNA reads TGTGCCAGCAGCCCAACACCCCAGGGGGTAAATGGCTACACCTTC. It encodes CASSPTPQGVNGYTF.

This chain links TRBV19 with TRBJ2-1; 11 bases map to TRBD2. V trimming: 9 bases; J trimming: 6 bases; junction bases outside the gene matches: 10. Germline values: CDR1 LNHDA, CDR2 SQIVND (reference sequence). This CDR3 comprises 15 residues. CDR3 nucleotide sequence: TGTGCCAGCCTTAGGCTAGCGGGAGGATCCAATGAGCAGTTCTTC. As protein: CASLRLAGGSNEQFF.

The V call is TRBV28, the J call TRBJ2-4, with TRBD2 matching 8 bases. Germline-derived CDR1 and CDR2 are MDHEN and SYDVKM. CDR3 length equals 15 residues. V was pared by 10 bases and J by 7 bases, with 15 bases of the junction left unmatched. The CDR3 region is CATPSGRGRKNIQYF. In DNA form, the CDR3 reads TGTGCCACCCCCTCCGGGAGGGGGAGGAAGAACATTCAGTACTTC.

V gene TRBV4-3 combines with J gene TRBJ1-2; tentative D call: TRBD1 (6 bases). The CDR3 extends over 17 amino acids. V was cut by 4 bases and J by 1 base, with 19 bases left in between. Germline V gene data show CDR1 as LGHNA and CDR2 as YSLEER. The CDR3 reads CASSPLSGGGRNYGYTF. In nucleotides, the CDR3 is TGCGCCAGCAGCCCCCTAAGCGGGGGGGGGCGTAACTATGGCTACACCTTC.

This clone was observed once. V gene TRBV27 combines with J gene TRBJ2-2, with TRBD2 matching 9 bases. Losses at the gene ends were 3 bases for V and 6 bases for J; bases not matched to a gene: 8. The germline CDR1 and CDR2 sequences are MNHEY and SMNVEV (reference sequence). The CDR3 runs to 16 residues. The CDR3 reads CASSFLSGRRSGELFF. DNA for the CDR3: TGTGCCAGCAGTTTCCTTAGCGGGAGAAGGTCCGGGGAGCTGTTTTTT.

The V call is TRBV19, the J call TRBJ2-7; TRBD2 matches 8 bases. This CDR3 has 15 amino acids. Germline-derived CDR1 and CDR2 are LNHDA and SQIVND (reference sequence). Trimming at V came to 4 bases and at J to 0 bases, leaving 5 bases not matched to a gene. CDR3 in amino acids: CASSRTSWSSYEQYF. CDR3 coding DNA: TGTGCCAGTAGTAGGACTAGCTGGAGCTCCTACGAGCAGTACTTC.

On this clone: At one end the junction does not follow the germline gene, possibly because of a read error. J is TRBJ2-1 and V is TRBV7-7, with D perhaps TRBD2 (6 bases). CDR3 length equals 15 residues. Germline CDR1 reads SSHAT; CDR2 reads FNYEAQ (reference sequence). CDR3: CASSRDSSSYNEQFF. The CDR3, as DNA: TGTGCTAGCAGCCGGGACTCCAGCTCCTACAATGAGCAGTTCTTC.

The V and J genes are TRBV5-5 and TRBJ2-5; 10 nucleotides match TRBD2. Looked up from germline, CDR1 is SGHKS and CDR2 is YYEKEE (reference sequence). This CDR3 is 17 amino acids long. V shed 1 base, J shed 5 bases, and the junction held 11 bases outside the gene matches. The CDR3 DNA reads as TGTGCCAGCAGCTTGACCCAGCGGGAGGGCCTCATGGAGACCCAGTACTTC. This encodes CASSLTQREGLMETQYF.

The V and J genes are TRBV4-3 and TRBJ2-2; possible D gene TRBD2, 6 bases. Germline assignment: CDR1 LGHNA and CDR2 YSLEER. Trimming removed 10 bases at V and 3 bases at J, with 21 bases between. The CDR3 extends over 16 amino acids. The DNA of the CDR3 is TGCGCCACAAAGCGGGTCTGGAAAGTCGACACCGGGGAGCTGTTTTTT. Translation gives CATKRVWKVDTGELFF.

Notes on this clone: A read error may produce the germline difference seen at one junction end. This rearrangement joins TRBV7-7 to TRBJ2-5, with no clear D. Per germline, CDR1 SSHAT and CDR2 FNYEAQ (reference sequence). The CDR3 length is 14 residues. The CDR3 nucleotides read TGTGCTAGCAGCTCCGGGTCAGACGGAGAGACCCAGTACTTC. Its protein is CASSSGSDGETQYF. The full variable domain, with the rest looked up from reference TRBV7-7 and TRBJ2-5, is GAGVSQSPRYKVTKRGQDVTLRCDPISSHATLYWYQQALGQGPEFLTYFNYEAQPDKSGLPSDRFSAERPEGSISTLTIQRTEQRDSAMYRCASSSGSDGETQYFGPGTRLLVL.

Remarks on this clone: One end of the junction does not line up with germline, which may come from a read error. The chain employs TRBV7-9 and TRBJ2-6; 7 bases align to TRBD2. The germline V gene encodes CDR1 SEHNR and CDR2 FQNEAQ (reference sequence). This CDR3 region has 18 residues. DNA of the CDR3: TGTTCCAGCAGCTTAAGGGAGGGCCCGAGCTCTGGGGCCAACGTCCTGACTTTC. Residues: CSSSLREGPSSGANVLTF.

In its sample, this clone was seen once. This rearrangement joins TRBV15 to TRBJ1-3; maybe TRBD1 (5 bases). Germline V gene sequence: CDR1 LNHNV, CDR2 YYDKDF (reference sequence). V was pared by 3 bases and J by 4 bases, with 13 bases between. This CDR3 contains 15 residues. The chain's CDR3 is CATSSTRGLGNTIYF. The CDR3 nucleotides are TGTGCCACCAGCAGCACAAGGGGACTCGGAAACACCATATATTTT.

The rearrangement joins TRBV9 to TRBJ2-3, with D perhaps TRBD2 (7 bases). Per germline, CDR1 SGDLS and CDR2 YYNGEE. V shed 0 bases and J shed 6 bases, with 14 bases lying between them. The CDR3 runs 15 residues. The CDR3 region is CASSVAGGLGDTQYF. CDR3 sequence (DNA): TGTGCCAGCAGCGTAGCCGGGGGGCTTGGGGATACGCAGTATTTT.

The genes are TRBV4-3 and TRBJ2-1; 11 bases fit TRBD2. V gave up 1 base and J gave up 0 bases; unmatched junction bases: 11. Germline CDR1 reads LGHNA; CDR2 reads YSLEER. This CDR3 contains 20 residues. In nucleotides, the CDR3 is TGCGCCAGCAGCCAAGTCCGATATAGCGGGAGGGTCCTCTCCTACAATGAGCAGTTCTTC. Protein sequence: CASSQVRYSGRVLSYNEQFF.

The chain couples TRBV27 to TRBJ2-1; no clear D gene. Germline V lookup: CDR1 MNHEY, CDR2 SMNVEV (reference sequence). Deletions cut 6 bases from V and 0 bases from J, with 12 bases between. This CDR3 comprises 15 residues. Here the CDR3 reads CASRLQLSSYNEQFF. The CDR3 DNA follows: TGTGCCAGCAGGCTACAGCTGAGCTCCTACAATGAGCAGTTCTTC.

The genes are TRBV7-9 and TRBJ2-5; TRBD1 agrees at 7 bases. Germline lookup yields CDR1 SEHNR and CDR2 FQNEAQ (reference sequence). The CDR3 is 14 amino acids. V lost 3 bases to trimming and J lost 2 bases; unmatched junction nucleotides: 3. This CDR3 reads CASSFGTAQETQYF. The DNA for the CDR3 is TGTGCCAGCAGCTTTGGGACAGCGCAAGAGACCCAGTACTTC. Complete variable domain (other parts from reference TRBV7-9 and TRBJ2-5): DTGVSQNPRHKITKRGQNVTFRCDPISEHNRLYWYRQTLGQGPEFLTYFQNEAQLEKSRLLSDRFSAERPKGSFSTLEIQRTEQGDSAMYLCASSFGTAQETQYFGPGTRLLVL.

This chain connects TRBV11-2 to TRBJ1-3; 9 positions match TRBD1. The trim removed 5 bases at V and 1 base at J, leaving 3 bases unmatched. Germline lookup yields CDR1 SGHAT and CDR2 FQNNGV. The CDR3 totals 15 residues. DNA of the CDR3: TGTGCCAGCAGCGCCGGACAGGGGTCTGGAAACACCATATATTTT. It codes for CASSAGQGSGNTIYF.